Sequencing of this T cell receptor beta chain was carried out in a study of T cell responses to AZD1222 COVID-19 vaccine. This CDR3 is 15 amino acids long. CDR1 SGHTA and CDR2 FQGTGA come from the germline V gene. Trimming shortened V by 1 base and J by 5 bases, and 13 bases separated the two germline ends. Generated by immunoSEQ multiplex PCR, the TCRdb table keeps only in-frame clones and is missing some. The sample has around 50,000 clones; 86% are singletons. This clone was detected once. Antigen unknown. Regarding the study as a whole: Donors were largely white British and mainly female; clonal diversity was possibly underestimated.

The clonotype was recovered from an adult who received the AZD1222 COVID-19 vaccine. The sample here was peripheral blood, taken 28 days after the second AZD1222 dose. This chain joins TRBV7-3 and TRBJ2-3; D tentatively reads TRBD1 or TRBD2 (6 bases each). In nucleotides, the CDR3 is TGTGCCAGCAGCTTAAGCCGGGGGCGGGGAGATACGCAGTATTTT. It encodes CASSLSRGRGDTQYF.